A selection of T cell receptor beta chains follows, all from one sample in a study of blood T cell repertoires in COVID-19. Libraries were prepared by immunoSEQ multiplex PCR; TCRdb keeps only in-frame clonotypes and omits some of them. This sample has tens of thousands of clones; roughly 83% occur once, and the top ten carry 24%. The material sequenced was peripheral blood. The receptors stem from a human donor in a cohort sampled during active COVID-19. Both conserved end residues are part of each CDR3. D genes are given only for firm matches. Clone size is not always given. Where it is, it says once, few, many or a class for expanded clones.

v_gene	d_gene	j_gene	abundance	CDR3nt	CDR3aa
TRBV9	TRBD1	TRBJ2-3	few	TGTGCCAGCAGCGTAGCTTTTGGGGGACAGGGAAGCGGGAAACCGGGAGATACGCAGTATTTT	CASSVAFGGQGSGKPGDTQYF
TRBV5-6	.	TRBJ1-4	.	TGTGCCAGCAGCTCGCCCGACAGGCCCCGGGATGAAAAACTGTTTTTT	CASSSPDRPRDEKLFF
TRBV4-1	TRBD1	TRBJ1-2	.	TGCGCCAGCAGCCAACTTAAGCTCGGGACAGGGGGCTATGGCTACACCTTC	CASSQLKLGTGGYGYTF
TRBV28	.	TRBJ2-1	.	TGTGCCAGCAGGAGAGGAGGACAGTCAAGTGAGCAGTTCTTC	CASRRGGQSSEQFF
TRBV5-6	.	TRBJ2-7	few	TGTGCCAGCAGCTTGTTACAGGGATTATACGAGCAGTACTTC	CASSLLQGLYEQYF
TRBV5-1	TRBD2	TRBJ2-5	.	TGCGCCAGCAGCTTGGGGGTAGCGGGAGGTGCGGAGACCCAGTACTTC	CASSLGVAGGAETQYF
TRBV5-1	TRBD2	TRBJ2-7	.	TGCGCCAGCAGCTTGGCTAGCGGGGCGGACGAGCAGTACTTC	CASSLASGADEQYF
TRBV7-9	TRBD1	TRBJ2-7	.	TGTGCCAGCAGCCCCCGGACAGGGCCCTCCTACGAGCAGTACTTC	CASSPRTGPSYEQYF
TRBV7-8	.	TRBJ2-2	.	TGTGCCAGCAGCTTAAAAGGGGCGAACACCGGGGAGCTGTTTTTT	CASSLKGANTGELFF
TRBV30	.	TRBJ2-3	.	TGTGCCTGGAACACAGGGACAGATACGCAGTATTTT	CAWNTGTDTQYF
TRBV4-2	.	TRBJ2-2	.	TGTGCCAGCAGCCAAGATTTTAACGGGGAGCTGTTTTTT	CASSQDFNGELFF
TRBV6-5	.	TRBJ2-1	.	TGTGCCAGCAGTTACGTGGGAGCGGACAATGAGCAGTTCTTC	CASSYVGADNEQFF
TRBV7-5	.	TRBJ2-7	.	TGTGCCAGAAGCACGGCCCCCAGGGGACAGGGAACATACGAGCAGTACTTC	CARSTAPRGQGTYEQYF
TRBV11-3	TRBD2	TRBJ2-1	.	TGTGCCAGCAGCAAATCCGGGACTAGCGGGAGCTACAATGAGCAGTTCTTC	CASSKSGTSGSYNEQFF
TRBV7-2	.	TRBJ1-1	.	TGTGCCAGCAGCTTATCCGGGGGGACTGAAGCTTTCTTT	CASSLSGGTEAFF
TRBV4-2	.	TRBJ1-2	.	TGTGCCAGCAGCCAAGAGGGAGCGGGCGCGGACTATGGCTACACCTTC	CASSQEGAGADYGYTF
TRBV5-1	.	TRBJ2-3	.	TGCGCCAGCAGCCCCGCCGGGATTGGGACAGATACGCAGTATTTT	CASSPAGIGTDTQYF
TRBV9	TRBD1	TRBJ1-3	.	TGTGCCAGCAGCGCGACAGGGGGAAACACCATATATTTT	CASSATGGNTIYF
TRBV6-5	TRBD1	TRBJ2-5	.	TGTGCCAGCAGCCGTGAACAGGGGGCCCAGTACTTC	CASSREQGAQYF
TRBV24-1	TRBD1	TRBJ2-1	.	TGTGCCACCAGTGATACCGACAGGGAAAGCTCCTACAATGAGCAGTTCTTC	CATSDTDRESSYNEQFF
TRBV5-6	TRBD2	TRBJ2-7	.	TGTGCCAGCAGCCCAGCAGGGACTAGCGGGAGGCCCGACTACGAGCAGTACTTC	CASSPAGTSGRPDYEQYF
TRBV29-1	.	TRBJ1-1	.	TGCAGCGTTGGGGGGGGAGACACTGAAGCTTTCTTT	CSVGGGDTEAFF
TRBV7-6	.	TRBJ1-2	.	TGTGCCAGCAGCCCTACAGGGAACTATGGCTACACCTTC	CASSPTGNYGYTF
TRBV5-1	TRBD1	TRBJ1-2	.	TGCGCCAGCAGTCGGGACAGCCAAAACTATGGCTACACCTTC	CASSRDSQNYGYTF
TRBV4-1	TRBD2	TRBJ2-3	once	TGCGCCAGCGCCCGGACTAGCGGGAATGCAGATACGCAGTATTTT	CASARTSGNADTQYF
TRBV27	TRBD1	TRBJ1-2	.	TGTGCCAGCAGTAAGGACAGGCTCCATTCTAACTATGGCTACACCTTC	CASSKDRLHSNYGYTF
TRBV12-3/TRBV12-4	.	TRBJ1-5	.	TGTGCCAGCAGTTTGGGGGGAGAACAGCCCCAGCATTTT	CASSLGGEQPQHF
TRBV5-1	TRBD1	TRBJ1-1	.	TGCGCCAGCAGCGAACAGGGGACGGGGAATGCTGAAGCTTTCTTT	CASSEQGTGNAEAFF
TRBV28	TRBD2	TRBJ2-3	.	TGTGCCACCGCTCTAGCGGACGGTCGGAATACGCAGTATTTT	CATALADGRNTQYF
TRBV5-8	TRBD1	TRBJ1-2	.	TGTGCCAGCAGCTTGGCAGGGGGCGTGGGCTACACCTTC	CASSLAGGVGYTF
TRBV3-1/TRBV3-2	TRBD2	TRBJ2-4	.	TGTGCCAGCAGCCAAGATCGTGTCAGCGGGAGGGCCATTCAGTACTTC	CASSQDRVSGRAIQYF
TRBV30	.	TRBJ2-1	.	TGTGCCTGGAGTCCTCGGTTGGGGCCATTTGGGGATGAGCAGTTCTTC	CAWSPRLGPFGDEQFF
TRBV2	TRBD1	TRBJ1-6	.	TGTGCCAGCAGTGTGGGACAGACTTATTCACCCCTCCACTTT	CASSVGQTYSPLHF
TRBV21-1	.	TRBJ1-2	.	TGTGCCAGCAGCAAACTTGGGGAGGGCGGTGGCTACACCTTC	CASSKLGEGGGYTF
TRBV25-1	TRBD2	TRBJ2-7	.	TGTGCCAGCAGCAACCCAATGCCTGGTGTGGCTAGCGGTTACGAGCAGTACTTC	CASSNPMPGVASGYEQYF
TRBV14	.	TRBJ2-1	.	TGTGCCAGCAGCCAAGTAACCGCGGGGTCGGGCACCTACAATGAGCAGTTCTTC	CASSQVTAGSGTYNEQFF
TRBV7-9	TRBD1	TRBJ2-1	.	TGTGCCAGCAGCTGGCAGGGGGCTAACTACAATGAGCAGTTCTTC	CASSWQGANYNEQFF
TRBV19	TRBD1	TRBJ2-7	once	TGTGCCAGTAGTCTCCGGGACAGGGAGGTCGACGAGCAGTACTTC	CASSLRDREVDEQYF
TRBV11-3	.	TRBJ2-1	.	TGTGCCAGCAGCCTTAGCGGAAACAACAATGAGCAGTTCTTC	CASSLSGNNNEQFF
TRBV6-2/TRBV6-3	TRBD2	TRBJ2-1	.	TGTGCCAGCAGTCGGACTAGCGGTTACAATGAGCAGTTCTTC	CASSRTSGYNEQFF
TRBV4-1	.	TRBJ1-5	.	TGCGCCAGCAGGCCCGGGACACAAGGCAATCAGCCCCAGCATTTT	CASRPGTQGNQPQHF
TRBV7-9	TRBD2	TRBJ2-1	few	TGTGCCAGCAGCCCCGAGCGGGAGAAGCTGTTCTTC	CASSPEREKLFF
TRBV6-2/TRBV6-3	.	TRBJ1-1	.	TGTGCCAGCAGTTACCTCCGGGACACCCATGAAGCTTTCTTT	CASSYLRDTHEAFF
TRBV5-1	TRBD1	TRBJ2-1	.	TGCGCCAGCAGCTTGGCCAGGGGGCTGTGGGGCTACAATGAGCAGTTCTTC	CASSLARGLWGYNEQFF
TRBV3-1/TRBV3-2	.	TRBJ1-1	.	TGTGCCAGCAGCCAAGGCGCTCGGGACTACGGAGCTTTCTTT	CASSQGARDYGAFF
TRBV21-1	.	TRBJ2-3	few	TGTGCCAGCAGCCCAAGCGGGAGGTGCCCCGGTTGCAACACAGATACGCAGTATTTT	CASSPSGRCPGCNTDTQYF
TRBV29-1	.	TRBJ2-5	.	TGCAGCGCCGGAAACCGACCGACAGAGTCCCAAGAGACCCAGTACTTC	CSAGNRPTESQETQYF
TRBV27	TRBD1	TRBJ2-5	.	TGTGCCAGCAGTATGACAGGGGGGACCCAGTACTTC	CASSMTGGTQYF
TRBV27	.	TRBJ1-5	.	TGTGCCAGCAGTTTTTTGGGGGCCAGGGATCAGCCCCAGCATTTT	CASSFLGARDQPQHF
TRBV27	.	TRBJ2-3	.	TGTGCCAGTTCCAGGGGGGTAGCGAGAGAAAATACGCAGTATTTT	CASSRGVARENTQYF
TRBV9	TRBD2	TRBJ2-7	.	TGTGCCAGCAGTCGGACTAGCGAGTCCTACGAGCAGTACTTC	CASSRTSESYEQYF
TRBV4-3	.	TRBJ1-6	.	TGCGCCAGCAGCCAAGATTGGAGCGAATCACCCCTCCACTTT	CASSQDWSESPLHF
TRBV3-1/TRBV3-2	.	TRBJ1-3	.	TGTGCCAGCAGCCCACGCTTGACAGACTCTGGAAACACCATATATTTT	CASSPRLTDSGNTIYF
TRBV9	.	TRBJ1-3	.	TGTGCCAGCAGCCGATGGGGGCCCGCAGCCTACTCTGGAAACACCATATATTTT	CASSRWGPAAYSGNTIYF
TRBV19	TRBD2	TRBJ2-7	.	TGTGCCAGTAGTATCGGTGCGGGGGGCGAGCAGTACTTC	CASSIGAGGEQYF
TRBV28	.	TRBJ2-3	.	TGTGCCAGCAGCTCAGGGTTTTCAGATACGCAGTATTTT	CASSSGFSDTQYF
TRBV7-8	TRBD2	TRBJ2-7	.	TGTGCCAGCAGGGCTAGCGGGGCCGCCTACGAGCAGTACTTC	CASRASGAAYEQYF
TRBV20-1	.	TRBJ2-7	.	TGCAGTCCACTAGCCACCCACGAGCAGTACTTC	CSPLATHEQYF